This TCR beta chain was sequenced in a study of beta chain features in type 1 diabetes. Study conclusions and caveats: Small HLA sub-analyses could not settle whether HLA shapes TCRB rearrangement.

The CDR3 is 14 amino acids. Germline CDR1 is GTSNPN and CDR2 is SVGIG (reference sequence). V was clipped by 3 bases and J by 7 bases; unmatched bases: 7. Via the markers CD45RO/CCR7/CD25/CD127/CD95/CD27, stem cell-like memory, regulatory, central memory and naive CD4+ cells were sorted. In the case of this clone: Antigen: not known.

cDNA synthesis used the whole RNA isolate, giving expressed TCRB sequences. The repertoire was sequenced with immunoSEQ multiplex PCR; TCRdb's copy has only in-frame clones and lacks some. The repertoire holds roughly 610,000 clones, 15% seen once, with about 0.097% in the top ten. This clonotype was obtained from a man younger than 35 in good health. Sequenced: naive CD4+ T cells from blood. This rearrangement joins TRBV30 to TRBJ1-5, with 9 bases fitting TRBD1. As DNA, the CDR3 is TGTGCCTGGAGGCGACAGGGGGGAAAGCAGCCCCAGCATTTT. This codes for CAWRRQGGKQPQHF.